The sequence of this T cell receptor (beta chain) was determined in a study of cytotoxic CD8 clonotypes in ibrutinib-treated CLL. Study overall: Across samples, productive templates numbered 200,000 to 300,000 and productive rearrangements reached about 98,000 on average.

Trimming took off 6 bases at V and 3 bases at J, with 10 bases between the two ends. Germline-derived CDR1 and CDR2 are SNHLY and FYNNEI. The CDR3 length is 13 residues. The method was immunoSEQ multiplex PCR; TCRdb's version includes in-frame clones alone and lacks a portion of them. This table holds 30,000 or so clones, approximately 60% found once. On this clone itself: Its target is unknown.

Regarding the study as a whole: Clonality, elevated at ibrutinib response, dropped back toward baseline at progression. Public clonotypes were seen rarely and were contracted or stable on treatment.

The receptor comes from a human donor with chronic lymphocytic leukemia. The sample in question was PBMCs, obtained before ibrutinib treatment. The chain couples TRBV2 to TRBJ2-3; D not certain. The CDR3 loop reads CASRTDGTDTQYF. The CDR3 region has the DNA TGTGCCAGCAGAACCGACGGGACAGATACGCAGTATTTT.